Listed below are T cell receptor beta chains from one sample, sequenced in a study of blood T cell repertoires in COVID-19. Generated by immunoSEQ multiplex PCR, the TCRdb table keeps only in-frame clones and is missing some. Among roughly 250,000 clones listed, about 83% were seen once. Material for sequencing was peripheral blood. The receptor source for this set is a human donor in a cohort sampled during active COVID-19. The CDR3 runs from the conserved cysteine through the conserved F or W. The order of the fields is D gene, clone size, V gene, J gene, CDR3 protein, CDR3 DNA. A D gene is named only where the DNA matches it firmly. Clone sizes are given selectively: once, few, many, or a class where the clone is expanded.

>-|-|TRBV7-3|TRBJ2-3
CASLARGFGTDTQYF
TGTGCCAGCCTAGCCCGAGGGTTCGGCACAGATACGCAGTATTTT
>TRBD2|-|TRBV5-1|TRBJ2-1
CASSFAWTSGSKDNEQFF
TGCGCCAGCAGCTTTGCCTGGACTAGCGGGAGCAAGGATAATGAGCAGTTCTTC
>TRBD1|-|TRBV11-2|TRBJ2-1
CASSPPGTVTNEQFF
TGTGCCAGCAGCCCACCGGGGACAGTTACAAATGAGCAGTTCTTC
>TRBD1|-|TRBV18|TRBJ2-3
CASSPLGQGRTDTQYF
TGTGCCAGCTCACCACTGGGACAGGGGAGAACAGATACGCAGTATTTT
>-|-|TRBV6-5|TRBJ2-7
CASSPPGKGYEQYF
TGTGCCAGCAGTCCACCGGGAAAAGGCTACGAGCAGTACTTC
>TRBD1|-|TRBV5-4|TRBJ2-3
CASSLGQARTDTQYF
TGTGCCAGCAGCCTAGGACAGGCACGCACAGATACGCAGTATTTT
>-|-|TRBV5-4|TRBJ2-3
CASVASATTDTQYF
TGTGCCAGCGTGGCTAGCGCTACCACAGATACGCAGTATTTT
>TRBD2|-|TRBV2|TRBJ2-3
CASIPSGRAGDTQYF
TGTGCCAGCATCCCGAGCGGGAGGGCCGGAGATACGCAGTATTTT
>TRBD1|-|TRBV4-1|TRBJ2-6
CASSPPYKTGVRANVLTF
TGCGCCAGCAGCCCACCATATAAGACAGGGGTTAGGGCCAACGTCCTGACTTTC
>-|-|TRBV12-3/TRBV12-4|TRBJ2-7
CASSLQGYEQYF
TGTGCCAGCAGTCTGCAGGGGTACGAGCAGTACTTC
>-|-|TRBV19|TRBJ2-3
CASSSRLVGTGTDTQYF
TGTGCCAGTAGTTCACGACTAGTAGGGACGGGCACAGATACGCAGTATTTT
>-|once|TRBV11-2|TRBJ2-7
CASSFNTGNYEQYF
TGTGCCAGCAGCTTTAACACAGGGAACTACGAGCAGTACTTC
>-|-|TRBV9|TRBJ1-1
CASSVDSGGTEAFF
TGTGCCAGCAGCGTAGACTCGGGGGGCACTGAAGCTTTCTTT
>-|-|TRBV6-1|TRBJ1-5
CASSEPRQLPNQPQHF
TGTGCCAGCAGTGAACCCAGGCAGCTCCCAAATCAGCCCCAGCATTTT